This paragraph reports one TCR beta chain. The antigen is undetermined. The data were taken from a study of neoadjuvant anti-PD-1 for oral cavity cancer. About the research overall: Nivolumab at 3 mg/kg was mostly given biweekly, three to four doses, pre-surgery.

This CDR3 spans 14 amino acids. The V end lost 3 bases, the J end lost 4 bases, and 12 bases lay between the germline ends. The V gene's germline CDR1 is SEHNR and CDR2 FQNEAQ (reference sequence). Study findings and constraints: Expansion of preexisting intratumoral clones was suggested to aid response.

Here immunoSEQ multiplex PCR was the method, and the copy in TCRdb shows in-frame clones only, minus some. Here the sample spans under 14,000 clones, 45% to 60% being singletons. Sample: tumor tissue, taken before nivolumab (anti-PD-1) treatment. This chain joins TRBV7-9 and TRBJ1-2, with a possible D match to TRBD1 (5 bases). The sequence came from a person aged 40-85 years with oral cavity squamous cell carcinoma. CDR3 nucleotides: TGTGCCAGCAGCTTGCCAGGGCTTAGCTATGGCTACACCTTC. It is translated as CASSLPGLSYGYTF.